The clone carrying this T cell receptor (beta chain) was detected a few times. From the reads, TCRdb called clonotypes with MiXCR, one entry per CDR3 protein. The sample lists fewer than 700,000 distinct CDR3 sequences; 24% were seen once. The source of the sample is a study of T cell repertoires in cytomegalovirus infection. Study summary: An indication of both CMV infection and matching HLA type came from public TCR beta signatures.

V lost 7 bases, J lost 11 bases, and 27 bases stayed unmatched. Germline V gene sequence: CDR1 MDHEN, CDR2 SYDVKM. The CDR3 has 19 amino acids. The source of this sequence is a human donor in good health (CMV status not recorded). Some clones in this sample may be carry-over from other donors' samples. Sequencing input: CD8+ T cells from PBMCs. The chain links TRBV28 to TRBJ2-1; 9 bases line up with TRBD1. The DNA for the CDR3 is TGTGCCAGCAAAGAACCGGGACAGGGTTACCATCAACCTACAATGAAGCAGTTCTTC. This encodes CASKEPGQGYHQPTMKQFF.